This T cell receptor beta chain was recovered during a study of T cell changes during pregnancy in multiple sclerosis. Data came from immunoSEQ multiplex PCR; TCRdb stores just in-frame clones and leaves some out. Of around 2,000 clones listed, around three quarters are singletons. Sequenced sample: CD4+ T cells from PBMCs (not recorded whether the cells were cultured). This sequence originates from a female patient with multiple sclerosis, enrolled in a pregnancy study. Some clones in this sample may be carry-over from other donors' samples.

CDR3 protein: CASSQDLERGSYNEQFF. In nucleotides, the CDR3 is TGCGCCAGCAGCCAAGATCTTGAGCGGGGCTCCTACAATGAGCAGTTCTTC. This rearrangement joins TRBV4-3 to TRBJ2-1; TRBD2 matches 7 bases. With V trimmed by 0 bases and J by 0 bases, 5 bases remained unmatched. Germline V gives CDR1 LGHNA, CDR2 YSLEER. CDR3 size: 17 residues.